A selection of T cell receptor beta chains follows, all from one sample in a study of T cells after yellow fever vaccination. Each CDR3 protein gets one entry after TCRdb re-called the 5' RACE reads with MiXCR. Of 250,000 to 300,000 distinct CDR3 sequences detected, 13% appear once; the ten largest clones hold 0.45% to 0.65%. The specimen was CD4+ T cells sorted from PBMCs, collected 45 days after the yellow fever booster vaccination. These receptors were collected from a man between 25 and 39 years old who received the YFV17D yellow fever vaccine. Both conserved end residues are part of each CDR3. D genes are given only for firm matches. Clone size is stated in some rows and not others, as once, few, many or a class when expanded.

J	size	length	D	V	CDR3	DNA
TRBJ2-3	few	12	NA	TRBV20-1	CSARVPADTQYF	TGCAGTGCTAGAGTCCCGGCAGATACGCAGTATTTT
TRBJ2-7	NA	15	TRBD2	TRBV20-1	CSARDSLGGSYEQYF	TGCAGTGCTAGAGATTCGCTCGGCGGGAGTTACGAGCAGTACTTC
TRBJ1-6	few	14	NA	TRBV19	CASSPARAISPLHF	TGTGCCAGTAGCCCCGCCAGGGCGATTTCACCCCTCCACTTT
TRBJ2-3	few	13	NA	TRBV7-2	CASSPGWADTQYF	TGTGCCAGCAGCCCGGGCTGGGCAGATACGCAGTATTTT
TRBJ2-1	NA	17	TRBD2	TRBV7-2	CASSRTAGTSGIWEQFF	TGTGCCAGCAGTCGCACCGCCGGGACTAGCGGGATATGGGAGCAGTTCTTC
TRBJ2-3	many	13	NA	TRBV12-3/TRBV12-4	CASSLRGTDTQYF	TGTGCCAGCAGTTTAAGGGGTACAGATACGCAGTATTTT
TRBJ2-7	NA	16	NA	TRBV14	CASSQDRYSGIYEQYF	TGTGCCAGCAGCCAAGATCGGTATAGCGGAATCTACGAGCAGTACTTC
TRBJ1-1	NA	9	NA	TRBV20-1	CSANLEAFF	TGCAGTGCAAACCTTGAAGCTTTCTTT
TRBJ2-1	NA	13	NA	TRBV20-1	CSASPGAVPEQFF	TGCAGTGCTAGCCCCGGGGCGGTTCCGGAGCAGTTCTTC
TRBJ2-5	NA	14	NA	TRBV7-9	CASSLELLRETQYF	TGTGCCAGCAGCTTGGAACTACTCCGAGAGACCCAGTACTTC
TRBJ2-1	NA	15	NA	TRBV12-3/TRBV12-4	CASTPGLAVYNEQFF	TGTGCCAGCACCCCGGGATTAGCGGTTTACAATGAGCAGTTCTTC
TRBJ2-1	NA	13	TRBD2	TRBV15	CATMGGSGSEQFF	TGTGCCACCATGGGCGGAAGCGGGAGTGAGCAGTTCTTC
TRBJ2-7	NA	14	TRBD2	TRBV28	CASRPGGPIYEQYF	TGTGCCAGCAGGCCGGGAGGGCCGATTTACGAGCAGTACTTC
TRBJ2-5	many	15	NA	TRBV6-2/TRBV6-3	CASSYSWQPFETQYF	TGTGCCAGCAGTTACTCGTGGCAGCCTTTCGAGACCCAGTACTTC
TRBJ2-1	NA	13	TRBD2	TRBV5-1	CASSFTSGSEQFF	TGCGCCAGCAGCTTCACTAGCGGGAGTGAGCAGTTCTTC
TRBJ2-5	once	14	TRBD2	TRBV12-3/TRBV12-4	CASRALADQETQYF	TGTGCCAGCAGGGCCCTAGCGGATCAAGAGACCCAGTACTTC
TRBJ2-2	NA	14	TRBD2	TRBV7-2	CASSHRTSGRELFF	TGTGCCAGCAGCCATAGGACTAGCGGGAGGGAGCTGTTTTTT
TRBJ2-2	many	11	NA	TRBV29-1	CSVGERRELFF	TGCAGCGTTGGCGAGCGCAGGGAGCTGTTTTTT
TRBJ1-1	few	14	TRBD1	TRBV2	CASRLDRGNTEAFF	TGTGCCAGCAGGTTGGACAGGGGGAACACTGAAGCTTTCTTT
TRBJ2-3	few	17	NA	TRBV20-1	CSAPPVHLGPSTDTQYF	TGCAGTGCCCCCCCGGTACACCTTGGACCTAGCACAGATACGCAGTATTTT
TRBJ2-6	many	16	TRBD1	TRBV5-1	CASSSGQPSGANVLTF	TGCGCCAGCAGCTCGGGACAGCCCTCTGGGGCCAACGTCCTGACTTTC
TRBJ2-7	few	11	NA	TRBV6-5	CASSTWGEQYF	TGTGCCAGCAGTACCTGGGGGGAACAGTACTTC
TRBJ2-2	few	14	NA	TRBV6-2/TRBV6-3	CASKKPGVTGELFF	TGTGCCAGCAAAAAACCAGGAGTTACCGGGGAGCTGTTTTTT
TRBJ1-5	NA	14	NA	TRBV10-2	CASRGDHSNQPQHF	TGCGCCAGCCGAGGGGATCATAGCAATCAGCCCCAGCATTTT
TRBJ1-6	few	13	NA	TRBV20-1	CSAREVYNSPLHF	TGCAGTGCTAGGGAAGTGTATAATTCACCCCTCCACTTT
TRBJ2-3	NA	10	NA	TRBV29-1	CSVEKDTQYF	TGCAGCGTTGAGAAGGATACGCAGTATTTT
TRBJ2-1	NA	13	TRBD2	TRBV3-1	CASSQAGGYEQFF	TGTGCCAGCAGCCAAGCGGGGGGTTATGAGCAGTTCTTC
TRBJ2-7	NA	13	NA	TRBV7-2	CASSYAGIAEQYF	TGTGCCAGCAGCTACGCTGGGATAGCCGAGCAGTACTTC
TRBJ1-2	NA	14	NA	TRBV3-1	CASSPFDRNYGYTF	TGTGCCAGCAGCCCGTTTGACAGAAACTATGGCTACACCTTC
TRBJ1-6	NA	13	NA	TRBV25-1	CASSRASNSPLHF	TGTGCCAGCAGCCGGGCCTCGAATTCACCCCTCCACTTT
TRBJ2-1	NA	18	TRBD2	TRBV4-3	CASSHTLTGTSVYNEQFF	TGCGCCAGCAGCCACACATTGACCGGGACTAGCGTTTACAATGAGCAGTTCTTC
TRBJ2-6	NA	17	TRBD1	TRBV11-2	CASSLSADRAGANVLTF	TGTGCCAGCAGCTTATCGGCGGACAGGGCTGGGGCCAACGTCCTGACTTTC
TRBJ1-1	NA	13	TRBD1	TRBV19	CASSGTGTVEAFF	TGTGCCAGCTCCGGGACAGGGACCGTTGAAGCTTTCTTT
TRBJ2-3	many	15	TRBD2	TRBV5-6	CASGLVSGGPDTQYF	TGTGCCAGCGGGCTGGTGTCGGGAGGGCCAGATACGCAGTATTTT
TRBJ2-5	NA	15	NA	TRBV12-3/TRBV12-4	CASSLDPGPWETQYF	TGTGCCAGCAGTTTGGATCCGGGGCCTTGGGAGACCCAGTACTTC
TRBJ2-3	few	17	TRBD2	TRBV20-1	CSANGAGLKGGTDTQYF	TGCAGTGCTAATGGAGCGGGACTAAAAGGGGGCACAGATACGCAGTATTTT
TRBJ2-4	NA	16	NA	TRBV5-5	CASSLVWVLAKNIQYF	TGTGCCAGCAGCTTGGTGTGGGTCCTAGCCAAAAACATTCAGTACTTC
TRBJ2-6	NA	17	TRBD1	TRBV11-3	CASSLAQGARGANVLTF	TGTGCCAGCAGCTTAGCACAGGGGGCGAGAGGGGCCAACGTCCTGACTTTC
TRBJ1-5	NA	12	NA	TRBV12-3/TRBV12-4	CASREGLQPQHF	TGTGCCAGCAGGGAGGGGTTGCAGCCCCAGCATTTT
TRBJ2-3	NA	17	TRBD1	TRBV25-1	CASSELGGTGATDTQYF	TGTGCCAGCAGTGAGCTTGGAGGGACAGGGGCCACAGATACGCAGTATTTT
TRBJ1-1	few	14	TRBD1	TRBV7-2	CASSFQGALTEAFF	TGTGCCAGCAGCTTTCAGGGGGCATTGACTGAAGCTTTCTTT